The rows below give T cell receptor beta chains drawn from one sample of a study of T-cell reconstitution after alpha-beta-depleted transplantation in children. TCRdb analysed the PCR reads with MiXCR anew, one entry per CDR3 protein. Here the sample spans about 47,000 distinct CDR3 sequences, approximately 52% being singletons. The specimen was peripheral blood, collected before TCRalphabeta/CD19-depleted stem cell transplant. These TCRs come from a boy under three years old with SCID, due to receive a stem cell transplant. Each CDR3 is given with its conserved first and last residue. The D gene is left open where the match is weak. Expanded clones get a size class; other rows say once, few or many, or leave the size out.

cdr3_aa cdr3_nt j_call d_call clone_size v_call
CASSLVYGRAYYEQYF TGCGCCAGCAGCTTGGTGTACGGCAGGGCTTACTACGAGCAGTACTTC TRBJ2-7 NA NA TRBV5-1
CASSSRMWGSSVSYNYGYTF TGTGCCAGCAGTTCCCGAATGTGGGGGAGCTCCGTAAGTTATAACTATGGCTACACCTTC TRBJ1-2 NA few TRBV6-2/TRBV6-3
CSAQTGDGGTEAFF TGCAGTGCTCAGACAGGGGATGGGGGCACTGAAGCTTTCTTT TRBJ1-1 TRBD1 NA TRBV20-1
CASSLDYRGQFSPLHF TGCGCCAGCAGCTTGGATTACAGGGGGCAATTTTCACCCCTCCACTTT TRBJ1-6 TRBD1 NA TRBV5-1
CASSPRGGGQPQHF TGTGCCAGCAGCCCCCGGGGAGGTGGTCAGCCCCAGCATTTT TRBJ1-5 NA once TRBV5-5
CASTPGTLNTGELFF TGTGCCAGCACCCCGGGGACTTTGAACACCGGGGAGCTGTTTTTT TRBJ2-2 NA few TRBV12-3/TRBV12-4
CSVERRAVSYNEQFF TGCAGCGTTGAACGGCGAGCGGTCTCCTACAATGAGCAGTTCTTC TRBJ2-1 NA NA TRBV29-1
CASSPLAGGLHEQFF TGTGCCAGCAGTCCTCTAGCGGGGGGGCTACATGAGCAGTTCTTC TRBJ2-1 TRBD2 many TRBV6-5
CASSLVGTQETQYF TGTGCCAGCAGCTTAGTCGGGACTCAAGAGACCCAGTACTTC TRBJ2-5 NA few TRBV7-9
CASSFWADPSTDTQYF TGCGCCAGCAGTTTCTGGGCAGATCCTAGCACAGATACGCAGTATTTT TRBJ2-3 NA NA TRBV12-3/TRBV12-4
CAISESRGGEQYF TGTGCCATCAGTGAGTCGAGAGGAGGTGAGCAGTACTTC TRBJ2-7 NA NA TRBV10-3
CASSQVPGELFF TGCGCCAGCAGCCAAGTTCCCGGGGAGCTGTTTTTT TRBJ2-2 NA NA TRBV4-3
CSATRQGAGNQPQHF TGCAGTGCTACCAGACAGGGGGCGGGCAATCAGCCCCAGCATTTT TRBJ1-5 TRBD1 NA TRBV20-1
CASRLAGAYNEQFF TGTGCCAGCAGACTAGCGGGGGCGTACAATGAGCAGTTCTTC TRBJ2-1 TRBD2 once TRBV12-3/TRBV12-4
CASSLDPGGPNQETQYF TGTGCCAGCAGCTTAGATCCCGGGGGCCCCAATCAAGAGACCCAGTACTTC TRBJ2-5 NA NA TRBV11-2
CASSQGGGGDTGELFF TGCGCCAGCAGCCAAGGCGGGGGGGGTGACACCGGGGAGCTGTTTTTT TRBJ2-2 TRBD2 many TRBV4-1
CASSPDGASPQHF TGTGCCAGCTCACCAGATGGGGCTAGCCCCCAGCATTTT TRBJ1-5 NA NA TRBV18
CASSPDRGNSYEQYF TGCGCCAGCAGCCCGGACAGGGGAAACTCCTACGAGCAGTACTTC TRBJ2-7 TRBD1 NA TRBV5-1
CSATRGERGGQPQHF TGCAGTGCAACCCGGGGGGAGAGGGGTGGCCAGCCCCAGCATTTT TRBJ1-5 NA many TRBV20-1
CSARVYADQPQHF TGCAGTGCTAGAGTATACGCCGATCAGCCCCAGCATTTT TRBJ1-5 NA NA TRBV20-1
CASSSVGSGNTEAFF TGTGCCAGCAGCTCAGTGGGTTCAGGGAACACTGAAGCTTTCTTT TRBJ1-1 NA NA TRBV11-1
CASSLGEGQPQHF TGTGCCAGCAGCTTAGGAGAGGGTCAGCCCCAGCATTTT TRBJ1-5 NA NA TRBV7-9
CASSTGGRNGYTF TGTGCCAGCAGTACAGGGGGCAGGAATGGCTACACCTTC TRBJ1-2 TRBD1 NA TRBV25-1
CASSLVGGSGSPLHF TGTGCCAGCAGCTTAGTAGGGGGTTCGGGGTCACCCCTCCACTTT TRBJ1-6 NA NA TRBV7-9
CSARDNGDAAHSSPLHF TGCAGTGCTAGAGATAATGGGGACGCGGCTCATTCTTCACCCCTCCACTTT TRBJ1-6 NA few TRBV20-1
CASSSTGGYTEAFF TGTGCCAGCAGCTCGACAGGGGGGTACACTGAAGCTTTCTTT TRBJ1-1 TRBD1 NA TRBV7-9
CASSYVPTTGELFF TGTGCCAGCAGTTACGTGCCAACCACCGGGGAGCTGTTTTTT TRBJ2-2 NA NA TRBV6-5
CASSQDASAGYSNQPQHF TGTGCCAGCAGCCAAGACGCCTCTGCAGGGTATAGCAATCAGCCCCAGCATTTT TRBJ1-5 NA NA TRBV4-2
CASSVTGDYGYTF TGTGCCAGCAGCGTAACAGGGGACTATGGCTACACCTTC TRBJ1-2 TRBD1 NA TRBV9
CSARVSGHVLMNTEAFF TGCAGTGCTAGAGTATCTGGACATGTTCTCATGAACACTGAAGCTTTCTTT TRBJ1-1 NA many TRBV20-1
CASSLGPGSGQPQHF TGCGCCAGCAGCTTGGGCCCAGGGAGCGGGCAGCCCCAGCATTTT TRBJ1-5 NA hyperexpanded TRBV5-1
CASSASDTYNEQFF TGTGCCAGCAGTGCATCTGATACCTACAATGAGCAGTTCTTC TRBJ2-1 NA NA TRBV12-3/TRBV12-4
CASSQDTLAGSPYEQYF TGCGCCAGCAGCCAAGATACCCTAGCGGGCTCACCCTACGAGCAGTACTTC TRBJ2-7 TRBD2 NA TRBV4-1
CSVEDASGGIYNEQFF TGCAGCGTTGAAGATGCCAGCGGGGGAATCTACAATGAGCAGTTCTTC TRBJ2-1 TRBD2 many TRBV29-1
CASSESRMSYEQYF TGCGCCAGCAGTGAGTCCAGGATGTCCTACGAGCAGTACTTC TRBJ2-7 NA NA TRBV10-1
CATSDPGLAVQYF TGTGCCACCAGTGACCCAGGGTTGGCGGTGCAGTACTTC TRBJ2-7 NA NA TRBV24-1
CSAPTGHRPQTQYF TGCAGTGCTCCAACCGGACACCGACCCCAGACCCAGTACTTC TRBJ2-5 NA many TRBV20-1
CASSPDQSTDTQYF TGTGCCAGCAGCCCCGACCAGAGCACAGATACGCAGTATTTT TRBJ2-3 NA NA TRBV12-3/TRBV12-4
CASSPLWNTGELFF TGTGCCAGCAGCCCTCTTTGGAACACCGGGGAGCTGTTTTTT TRBJ2-2 NA NA TRBV7-8
CSTWVLDTQYF TGCAGTACTTGGGTCCTAGATACGCAGTATTTT TRBJ2-3 NA NA TRBV20-1
CASSLGTLAGAGNEQFF TGTGCCAGCAGCTTGGGGACCCTAGCGGGGGCAGGGAATGAGCAGTTCTTC TRBJ2-1 TRBD2 NA TRBV7-6
CASSYFGLAGGGELFF TGTGCCAGCAGTTACTTCGGACTAGCGGGGGGCGGGGAGCTGTTTTTT TRBJ2-2 TRBD2 NA TRBV6-5
CASRIAGARDTQYF TGCGCCAGCAGGATAGCGGGGGCCCGGGATACGCAGTATTTT TRBJ2-3 TRBD2 NA TRBV5-1
CASSLGPTPIEQFF TGTGCCAGCAGTTTGGGACCTACCCCCATCGAGCAGTTCTTC TRBJ2-1 NA NA TRBV27
CASSSLAGGPNEQFF TGTGCCAGCTCAAGTCTAGCGGGGGGGCCCAATGAGCAGTTCTTC TRBJ2-1 TRBD2 few TRBV18